The T cell receptor beta chain under discussion was sequenced for a study of blood T cell repertoires in COVID-19. In the authors' workflow: Reference gene primers were amplified, and this amplification served to estimate nucleated cell counts. TCRdb keeps only in-frame clones here, not all; method: immunoSEQ multiplex PCR. V, J and clone size are those of that table, while D and trimming were read from the DNA. This sample has around 180,000 clones, with around 82% found just once. This receptor was identified in a woman aged 80 or older with active or convalescent COVID-19. The sequencing input was peripheral blood.

CDR3 loop: CASSEPATRKQFF. CDR3 nucleotide sequence: TGTGCCAGCAGTGAGCCTGCGACTAGGAAGCAGTTCTTC. The chain has TRBV6-1 and TRBJ2-1, with D possibly TRBD2 on 6 matching bases. Trimming shortened V by 3 bases and J by 11 bases, and 14 bases separated the two germline ends. This CDR3 has 13 residues. Germline V gene sequence: CDR1 MNHNS, CDR2 SASEGT.